This entry describes one T cell receptor (beta chain). The data belong to a study of blood T cell repertoires in COVID-19. Whole-study context: The United States, Italy and Spain supplied acute and convalescent COVID-19 samples. Sources were T cells, B-cell-depleted T cells, or PBMCs; the material itself was cDNA or gDNA.

Per the authors' pipeline: Reference gene primer amplification yielded estimated nucleated cell counts. The method was immunoSEQ multiplex PCR; TCRdb's version includes in-frame clones alone and lacks a portion of them. The DNA was the basis for D and trimming; V, J and clone size are from that table. The sample records 55,000 to 80,000 clones, around 80% being singletons. Seattle-derived patients entered the study during active infection and were followed longitudinally. Germline V lookup: CDR1 MNHNS, CDR2 SASEGT. Trimming left V 2 bases short and J 4 bases short, with 6 bases between. The CDR3 totals 12 residues.

This TCR was recovered from a man aged 60-69 years with COVID-19, enrolled during active disease. The chain combines TRBV6-1 with TRBJ2-7; the D is unclear. The specimen was peripheral blood. In DNA form, the CDR3 reads TGTGCCAGCAGTGAATCCGGGTACGAGCAGTACTTC. It specifies CASSESGYEQYF.